The T cell receptor (beta chain) described here comes from a study of T cells after yellow fever vaccination. Study-level background: Some fractions had low cell numbers, and these were prepared with SMART-Seq v4 Ultra Low Input.

Note on this clonotype: The antigen remains undetermined.

V was shortened by 1 base and J by 8 bases, with 9 bases between the two germline ends. CDR1 SGHAT and CDR2 FQNNGV come from the germline V gene. The length of the CDR3 is 13 residues. Overall study findings and caveats: Just a small share of clonotypes turned up in the CD4 compartment as well as the CD8 compartment.

5'RACE template switching generated TCR cDNA, adding a universal primer site and UMIs. TCRdb used MiXCR to reprocess the 5' RACE reads, holding one entry per CDR3 protein. This table has 300,000 to 400,000 distinct CDR3 sequences, approximately 12% appearing once. Sequences were derived from CD4+ T cells sorted from PBMCs, sampled 15 days after the yellow fever booster vaccination. The sequence was obtained from a man aged 18 to 35 who received the YFV17D yellow fever vaccine. The chain carries TRBV11-2 and TRBJ2-1, with unresolved D. The CDR3 region is CASSLVPGHEQFF. In DNA form, the CDR3 reads TGTGCCAGCAGCTTAGTCCCTGGCCATGAGCAGTTCTTC.